One and the same sample provided the 17 T cell receptor beta chains below, sequenced in a study of persistence of HIV-infected CD4 T cells. This nonspecific control used anti-CD3/anti-CD28 bead stimulation of CD4+ T cells. Sorting of responding CD4+ T cells relied on upregulated CD40 ligand together with CD69. This was the immunoSEQ version 4 assay in survey mode. Produced via immunoSEQ multiplex PCR; TCRdb's table is partial and in-frame only. The sample gives approximately 44,000 clones, approximately 88% of which show up once; under 1.2% is in the top ten. Their cognate antigens are unknown. The sample here was CD4+ T cells sorted from PBMCs after approximately 19-hour stimulation, taken from a patient who received antiretroviral therapy. The receptors were sampled from an adult man with HIV who was CMV-seropositive.

This clone was found a few times. V usage is TRBV6-5 and J usage is TRBJ1-2; D uncertain. CDR1 and CDR2 (germline): MNHEY, SVGAGI. The CDR3 runs 12 residues. V was clipped by 7 bases and J by 1 base, with 7 bases between them. This CDR3 is CASTGINYGYTF. The CDR3 DNA reads as TGTGCCAGCACGGGGATTAACTATGGCTACACCTTC.

The chain couples TRBV6-6 to TRBJ1-5; maybe TRBD1 (5 bases). The V and J ends lost 0 bases and 0 bases respectively, with 9 bases between them. The CDR3 is 16 residues long. Germline assignment: CDR1 MNHNY and CDR2 SVGAGI (reference sequence). The CDR3 bases are TGTGCCAGCAGTTACTCGGCAGGGAATAGCAATCAGCCCCAGCATTTT. Residues: CASSYSAGNSNQPQHF.

This chain joins TRBV6-1 and TRBJ1-2; 7 positions match TRBD1. CDR1 is MNHNS, CDR2 SASEGT, per germline. The length of the CDR3 is 13 residues. The V segment lost 2 bases and the J segment 6 bases; nucleotides outside the gene matches: 3. This chain's CDR3 is CASSERTGDGYTF. CDR3 sequence (DNA): TGTGCCAGCAGTGAAAGGACAGGTGATGGCTACACCTTC.

The chain links TRBV2 to TRBJ2-2; no firm D call. Trimming left V 0 bases short and J 0 bases short, with 8 bases between. This CDR3 is built from 16 residues. The germline gives CDR1 SNHLY, CDR2 FYNNEI. The CDR3 DNA reads as TGTGCCAGCAGTGAAGCTCGGACGGCGAACACCGGGGAGCTGTTTTTT. Translation: CASSEARTANTGELFF.

The rearrangement uses TRBV10-1 and TRBJ2-7, with a weak D call TRBD1 (6 bases). Germline V gene data show CDR1 as WNHNN and CDR2 as SYGVQD (reference sequence). This CDR3 is 12 amino acids long. V was trimmed by 6 bases and J by 7 bases, leaving 13 bases between them. Here the CDR3 reads CASSATGLEQYF. The CDR3 DNA sequence: TGCGCCAGCAGCGCGACAGGCCTGGAGCAGTACTTC.

The V gene is TRBV10-1, the J gene TRBJ2-3; D remains ambiguous. The CDR3 consists of 14 residues. Germline CDR1 is WNHNN and CDR2 is SYGVQD (reference sequence). V was clipped by 2 bases and J by 5 bases, with 11 bases between them. This CDR3 reads CASSEQLPEDTQYF. The CDR3 coding sequence is TGCGCCAGCAGTGAGCAACTACCCGAAGATACGCAGTATTTT.

V is TRBV4-2 and J is TRBJ1-4; 7 nucleotides line up with TRBD1. Germline trimming cut 1 base from V and 8 bases from J; bases unmatched to any gene: 7. The CDR3 has 15 residues. Germline-derived CDR1 and CDR2 are LGHNA and YNFKEQ. CDR3 DNA sequence: TGTGCCAGCAGCCAAGCTCGGACAGGAGGAGAAAAACTGTTTTTT. Its protein is CASSQARTGGEKLFF.

The gene calls are TRBV2 and TRBJ2-1, with 9 positions matching TRBD1. CDR1 and CDR2 from the germline V gene are SNHLY and FYNNEI. The CDR3 contains 13 residues. J was trimmed by 9 bases and V by 2 bases; bases with no gene match: 2. The CDR3, as DNA: TGTGCCAGCAGTGAAACAGGGGGCGGTGAGCAGTTCTTC. This translates into CASSETGGGEQFF. The whole variable domain, filled in from reference TRBV2 and TRBJ2-1, reads EPEVTQTPSHQVTQMGQEVILRCVPISNHLYFYWYRQILGQKVEFLVSFYNNEISEKSEIFDDQFSVERPDGSNFTLKIRSTKLEDSAMYFCASSETGGGEQFFGPGTRLTVL.

CDR3 in DNA: TGCAGCGCCGGGACAGCAAACTTTTACAATGAGCAGTTCTTC. This translates into CSAGTANFYNEQFF. The gene calls are TRBV29-1 and TRBJ2-1; 7 bases match TRBD1. This CDR3 is built from 14 residues. With 7 bases clipped from V and 4 bases from J, the junction kept 10 bases outside the gene matches. Germline V gives CDR1 SQVTM, CDR2 ANQGSEA.

V and J are TRBV18 and TRBJ2-5, with no clear D. CDR1 and CDR2 (germline): KGHSH, LQKENI. V dropped 4 bases and J dropped 5 bases, with 14 bases sitting between them. CDR3 length: 14 residues. CDR3 in amino acids: CASSQSGPQETQYF. The CDR3 DNA reads as TGTGCCAGCTCACAATCCGGGCCCCAGGAGACCCAGTACTTC.

The chain is built from TRBV14 and TRBJ1-1; D is ambiguous. Trimming pared 0 bases from V and 0 bases from J, leaving 14 bases between. The CDR3 length is 17 residues. Germline-derived CDR1 and CDR2 are SGHDN and FVKESK. The CDR3 DNA sequence: TGTGCCAGCAGCCAAGAAGTCGGCAGCAACATGAACACTGAAGCTTTCTTT. It specifies CASSQEVGSNMNTEAFF. Full variable domain (remainder filled in from reference TRBV14 and TRBJ1-1): EAGVTQFPSHSVIEKGQTVTLRCDPISGHDNLYWYRRVMGKEIKFLLHFVKESKQDESGMPNNRFLAERTGGTYSTLKVQPAELEDSGVYFCASSQEVGSNMNTEAFFGQGTRLTVV.

The genes are TRBV7-6 and TRBJ1-4; TRBD1 agrees at 7 bases. Losses at the gene ends were 4 bases for V and 6 bases for J; bases not matched to a gene: 17. Looked up from germline, CDR1 is SGHVS and CDR2 is FNYEAQ. The CDR3 extends over 18 amino acids. As DNA, the CDR3 is TGTGCCAGCAGCTCGGTCCGGGACAGCGTCGGGTTGGATGAAAAACTGTTTTTT. This codes for CASSSVRDSVGLDEKLFF.

The chain has TRBV3-1 (or the pseudogene TRBV3-2) and TRBJ2-3; unclear D gene. The CDR3 runs 13 residues. The V and J ends lost 4 bases and 7 bases respectively, with 12 bases between them. Germline CDR1 reads LGHDT; CDR2 reads YNNKEL (reference sequence). CDR3 DNA sequence: TGTGCCAGCAGCCCCAAGGGTCTTTATACGCAGTATTTT. Protein product: CASSPKGLYTQYF.

This clone has a single count. This chain uses TRBV7-9 with TRBJ2-7, with no clear D. The V end was cut by 8 bases, the J end by 1 base, with 6 bases between. Per the germline V gene, CDR1 is SEHNR and CDR2 is FQNEAQ (reference sequence). The CDR3 runs to 11 residues. The CDR3 spells CASGPSYEQYF. CDR3 DNA: TGTGCCAGCGGGCCGTCCTACGAGCAGTACTTC.

This chain uses TRBV28 with TRBJ1-2; unclear D gene. This CDR3 is built from 14 residues. CDR1 is MDHEN and CDR2 is SYDVKM in the germline V gene. Trimming took 6 bases from V and 6 from J, leaving 17 bases between them. DNA for the CDR3: TGTGCCAGCAGGCTCTTACGGACCCTCGATGGCTACACCTTC. This gives the protein CASRLLRTLDGYTF.

The chain couples TRBV18 to TRBJ1-4, with D maybe TRBD1 (5 bases). The germline gives CDR1 KGHSH, CDR2 LQKENI. This CDR3 has 13 residues. Between the trimmed V and J ends, which lost 6 bases and 5 bases, there was a span of 10 bases. The CDR3 DNA follows: TGTGCCAGCTCGGCGGGGCAAAATGAAAAACTGTTTTTT. This gives the protein CASSAGQNEKLFF.

V gene TRBV9 combines with J gene TRBJ2-3; 11 bases agree with TRBD2. Germline trimming cut 2 bases from V and 0 bases from J; bases unmatched to any gene: 8. The CDR3 is 18 residues long. Germline CDR1 is SGDLS and CDR2 is YYNGEE. In nucleotides, the CDR3 is TGTGCCAGCAGCGTCGAGTCGGGACTAGCGGCAAGCACAGATACGCAGTATTTT. This translates into CASSVESGLAASTDTQYF.